Listed below are T cell receptor beta chains from one sample, sequenced in a study of siplizumab effects on memory and regulatory T cells. The method was immunoSEQ multiplex PCR; TCRdb's version includes in-frame clones alone and lacks a portion of them. The sample consists of approximately 98,000 clones, just under 95% of them appearing once. The sequencing input was non-Treg CD4+ T cells sorted from blood. These receptors originate from a human donor in good health. The conserved cysteine and the conserved F or W are not part of the CDR3 here.

len	j_gene	v_gene	CDR3aa
12	TRBJ1-1	TRBV5-1	ASSFDIGGVEAF
13	TRBJ2-2	TRBV4-1	ASSQPLANTGELF
11	TRBJ1-1	TRBV7-9	ASSPGQGTEAF
14	TRBJ2-5	TRBV30	AWSVRFSGLQETQY
14	TRBJ2-7	TRBV19	ASSIEYMGLNYEQY
14	TRBJ2-3	TRBV11-3	ASSHTSGRLTDTQY
10	TRBJ2-7	TRBV29-1	SASGRAVEQY
13	TRBJ2-2	TRBV30	AWSVLAGGTGELF
11	TRBJ2-1	TRBV7-7	ASKASGDNEQF
11	TRBJ1-1	TRBV18	ASSSLEVGAAF
19	TRBJ2-7	TRBV5-1	ASSWGDNVSGRLGSGYEQY
11	TRBJ1-1	TRBV18	ASSRTGGTEAF
10	TRBJ2-5	TRBV6-5	ASKRGLETQY
13	TRBJ2-7	TRBV6-6	ASSYTSRGKYEQY
14	TRBJ2-1	TRBV7-2	ASSLVGTSGTDEQF
13	TRBJ1-2	TRBV28	ASNLLQGGNYGYT
12	TRBJ1-1	TRBV28	ASSEPGQVTEAF
12	TRBJ1-5	TRBV9	ASSSSGSNQPQH
12	TRBJ2-7	TRBV6-1	ASSEAGGPYEQY
17	TRBJ2-7	TRBV5-6	ASSSGQGFPQTRRYEQY
11	TRBJ2-5	TRBV5-1	ASAFGSLETQY
14	TRBJ2-1	TRBV5-4	ASSPVAGVRYNEQF
12	TRBJ1-2	TRBV7-9	ASSLADRVWSYT
13	TRBJ1-3	TRBV6-1	ASSPSQVELASIY
13	TRBJ1-4	TRBV7-9	ASSLGTGVGEKLF
12	TRBJ2-7	TRBV5-6	ASRSGYGYDEQY
14	TRBJ2-7	TRBV28	ASLDSSSGSTYEQY
16	TRBJ2-3	TRBV7-9	ASSTLAGDPSGTDTQY
11	TRBJ2-7	TRBV6-5	ASSIRTAYEQY
15	TRBJ2-1	TRBV11-1	ASSLDSAGITNNEQF
16	TRBJ2-1	TRBV12-5	ASGFSTSSVSSYNEQF
14	TRBJ1-5	TRBV28	ASSIGRRYSNQPQH
12	TRBJ1-3	TRBV7-3	ASSLQPSGNTIY
13	TRBJ2-5	TRBV28	ASSSTFRGQETQY
12	TRBJ1-2	TRBV7-8	ASSLVRGGNGYT
12	TRBJ2-3	TRBV7-6	ASSFGAGADTQY
13	TRBJ1-6	TRBV25-1	ASQREGNYNSPLH